One and the same sample provided the 9 T cell receptor beta chains below, sequenced in a study. TCRdb itself ran the 5' RACE reads through MiXCR, one entry per CDR3 protein. The sample lists fewer than 40,000 distinct CDR3 sequences; approximately 25% were seen once. What was sequenced was memory CD4+ T cells sorted from blood. Stated subset: memory CD4+ T cells, CD4+CD45RO+CD25-. These receptors all stem from a female donor with breast cancer.

The rearrangement uses TRBV7-2 and TRBJ1-3, with 9 bases aligning to TRBD1. Germline V gene sequence: CDR1 SGHTA, CDR2 FQGNSA. The CDR3 has 14 amino acids. V trimming: 2 bases; J trimming: 9 bases; junction bases outside the gene matches: 5. The CDR3, as DNA: TGTGCCAGCAGCTTACCCGGGACAGGGCGCACCATATATTTT. Its translation: CASSLPGTGRTIYF.

There are many counts of this clonotype. This chain uses TRBV4-1 with TRBJ2-7, with 8 bases fitting TRBD1. Germline CDR1 is MGHRA and CDR2 is YSYEKL. V shed 6 bases, J shed 3 bases, and the junction held 10 bases outside the gene matches. The CDR3 sequence is 15 residues long. The CDR3 sequence is CASSLRQGKNYEQYF. The CDR3 DNA follows: TGCGCCAGCAGTCTGCGACAGGGGAAAAACTACGAGCAGTACTTC.

This clonotype was recorded many times. The rearrangement joins TRBV5-1 to TRBJ1-1; 9 bases map to TRBD1. Germline trimming cut 5 bases from V and 1 base from J; bases unmatched to any gene: 0. Germline V gives CDR1 SGHRS, CDR2 YFSETQ. The CDR3 has 13 amino acids. The CDR3 region has the DNA TGCGCCAGCAGGACAGGGGGGAACACTGAAGCTTTCTTT. This sequence encodes CASRTGGNTEAFF.

This clonotype was seen a handful of times. V usage is TRBV5-1 and J usage is TRBJ1-5; no reliable D call. CDR1 and CDR2 (germline): SGHRS, YFSETQ. The CDR3 spans 15 residues. V dropped 4 bases and J dropped 0 bases, with 11 bases sitting between them. The CDR3 spells CASSPRYHSNQPQHF. CDR3 bases: TGCGCCAGCAGCCCGAGATATCATAGCAATCAGCCCCAGCATTTT.

V gene TRBV27 combines with J gene TRBJ1-3; D is undetermined. Germline loops: CDR1 MNHEY, CDR2 SMNVEV (reference sequence). The CDR3 length is 13 residues. Trimming cost V 4 bases and J 2 bases, with 6 bases left between them. This CDR3 is CASSYRAGNTIYF. CDR3 bases: TGTGCCAGCAGTTACCGGGCTGGAAACACCATATATTTT.

This rearrangement joins TRBV7-3 to TRBJ2-5, with D perhaps TRBD1 (5 bases). This CDR3 is 15 amino acids long. Trimming stripped 5 bases from V and 3 bases from J, with 16 bases between. The germline gives CDR1 SGHTA, CDR2 FQGTGA. The CDR3, as DNA: TGTGCCAGCAGCACCCACGGACAACCAGAAGAGACCCAGTACTTC. Amino acids: CASSTHGQPEETQYF.

This clonotype was picked up a small number of times. One junction end does not reproduce the germline sequence, and a read error may be involved. The CDR3 nucleotides read TGCGCCTCCTCGGACCATCGAACGACTACCGGGAAGCTGTTTTTT. This gives the protein CASSDHRTTTGKLFF. V is TRBV4-1 and J is TRBJ2-2; maybe TRBD2 (5 bases). Germline CDR1 reads MGHRA; CDR2 reads YSYEKL. There are 15 residues in the CDR3.

Turning to this clonotype: A much bigger clone sits one base away, suggesting this may be a read error. The chain is built from TRBV4-2 and TRBJ2-7, with D perhaps being TRBD1 or TRBD2 (5 bases each). The CDR3 length is 13 residues. Germline V lookup: CDR1 LGHNA, CDR2 YNFKEQ. DNA for the CDR3: TGTGCCGGCAGCCAAGATCGGGGCAACGAGCAGTACTTC. This encodes CAGSQDRGNEQYF.

V and J are TRBV5-6 and TRBJ2-1, with TRBD1 identical over 9 bases. J lost 4 bases, V lost 0 bases, and 8 bases had no gene match. The CDR3 is made up of 17 amino acids. The germline V gene encodes CDR1 SGHDT and CDR2 YYEEEE. CDR3: CASSLEITGGAYNEQFF. Written as DNA, the CDR3 is TGTGCCAGCAGCTTGGAAATCACAGGGGGCGCTTACAATGAGCAGTTCTTC. Drawing the rest from reference TRBV5-6 and TRBJ2-1, the complete variable domain is DAGVTQSPTHLIKTRGQQVTLRCSPKSGHDTVSWYQQALGQGPQFIFQYYEEEERQRGNFPDRFSGHQFPNYSSELNVNALLLGDSALYLCASSLEITGGAYNEQFFGPGTRLTVL.